The clone carrying this T cell receptor beta chain showed up many times. This sample is drawn from a study of T-cell reconstitution after alpha-beta-depleted transplantation in children. Preparation of the TCRbeta library used unique molecular identifiers. TCRdb re-derived calls from the PCR reads in MiXCR, one entry per CDR3 protein. The top ten clones hold roughly 13% of a sample with 65,000 to 85,000 distinct CDR3 sequences, roughly a tenth of them seen once. CDR1 is KGHDR and CDR2 is SFDVKD in the germline V gene. This CDR3 contains 16 residues. V was trimmed by 2 bases and J by 1 base, leaving 12 bases between them.

The V and J genes are TRBV24-1 and TRBJ2-3; D is unclear. This sequence originates from a boy between 10 and 17 years old with acute myeloid leukemia, due to receive a stem cell transplant. Sequencing used PBMCs, obtained before TCRalphabeta/CD19-depleted stem cell transplant. CDR3 residues: CATSDWPVHGTDTQYF. The CDR3 nucleotides read TGTGCCACCAGTGATTGGCCCGTTCATGGCACAGATACGCAGTATTTT.